These T cell receptor beta chains were read from a single sample in a study of cytomegalovirus exposure and HLA in healthy donors. TCRdb's copy holds only in-frame clones and misses some; the assay was immunoSEQ multiplex PCR. Seen here are about 150,000 clones, just under 85% observed once, and the top ten hold approximately 30%. Sequences were obtained from PBMCs. The receptor source for this set is a man younger than 40 in good health and CMV-seropositive. The CDR3 runs from the conserved cysteine through the conserved F or W. D genes are given only for firm matches. Where a row states a size, it is once, few, many or the class of an expanded clone; other rows omit it.

clone size	V gene	D gene	J gene	CDR3 protein	CDR3 DNA
-	TRBV5-1	TRBD1	TRBJ1-1	CASSYRQGMNTEAFF	TGCGCCAGCAGCTATCGACAGGGGATGAACACTGAAGCTTTCTTT
few	TRBV27	-	TRBJ1-5	CASSPRGAQPQHF	TGTGCCAGCAGTCCTCGGGGGGCGCAGCCCCAGCATTTT
-	TRBV7-9	-	TRBJ1-1	CASSLALEAFF	TGTGCCAGCAGCTTGGCCCTTGAAGCTTTCTTT
-	TRBV13	TRBD1	TRBJ1-2	CASRDRVTRGYTF	TGTGCCAGTCGGGACAGGGTAACCCGTGGCTACACCTTC
-	TRBV2	TRBD1	TRBJ2-3	CASSDPAVGTGPDTQYF	TGTGCCAGCAGTGACCCCGCCGTTGGGACAGGGCCAGATACGCAGTATTTT
-	TRBV6-5	-	TRBJ2-4	CATLLKNIQYF	TGTGCCACCCTGTTGAAAAACATTCAGTACTTC
-	TRBV29-1	TRBD1	TRBJ2-3	CSADRVGTDTQYF	TGCAGCGCCGACAGGGTGGGCACAGATACGCAGTATTTT
few	TRBV11-3	-	TRBJ1-1	CASSLDGGTEAFF	TGTGCCAGCAGCTTAGATGGCGGGACTGAAGCTTTCTTT
once	TRBV6-5	-	TRBJ1-2	CASSYADVAAGYTF	TGTGCCAGCAGTTACGCCGATGTAGCGGCTGGCTACACCTTC
-	TRBV18	-	TRBJ2-1	CASSLVLDNEQFF	TGTGCCAGCTCACTAGTCCTTGACAATGAGCAGTTCTTC
-	TRBV4-1	-	TRBJ1-1	CASSQMVLMNTEAFF	TGCGCCAGCAGCCAAATGGTTCTAATGAACACTGAAGCTTTCTTT
-	TRBV19	TRBD1	TRBJ1-1	CASRTTLTGATEAFF	TGTGCCAGTAGGACCACCCTGACAGGGGCCACTGAAGCTTTCTTT
once	TRBV10-2	TRBD2	TRBJ2-3	CASSLAASTDTQYF	TGCGCCAGCAGTCTAGCGGCTAGCACAGATACGCAGTATTTT
-	TRBV6-5	-	TRBJ2-3	CASRTGGSTDTQYF	TGTGCCAGCAGGACAGGTGGAAGCACAGATACGCAGTATTTT
-	TRBV2	TRBD1	TRBJ1-5	CASSGDRVNQPQHF	TGTGCCAGCAGTGGGGACAGGGTCAATCAGCCCCAGCATTTT
once	TRBV11-2	-	TRBJ2-7	CASSQKGLRDRTYEQYF	TGTGCCAGCAGCCAAAAGGGGTTGAGAGACAGGACCTACGAGCAGTACTTC
-	TRBV4-1	-	TRBJ1-2	CASSPHGHQEIYGYTF	TGCGCCAGCAGCCCCCACGGACACCAGGAGATTTATGGCTACACCTTC
-	TRBV10-1	-	TRBJ2-7	CASSAEGSSYEQYF	TGCGCCAGCAGTGCGGAGGGATCGTCCTACGAGCAGTACTTC
-	TRBV7-2	-	TRBJ2-3	CASSPLYGDSSLALRYF	TGTGCCAGCAGCCCCTTGTATGGGGACTCGTCCCTCGCACTACGGTATTTT
-	TRBV5-6	-	TRBJ2-3	CASSLARDLRTDTQYF	TGTGCCAGCAGCTTGGCCCGTGACTTACGCACAGATACGCAGTATTTT
-	TRBV27	TRBD1	TRBJ2-7	CATQPGQGRYEQYF	TGTGCCACCCAACCGGGACAGGGGCGCTACGAGCAGTACTTC
-	TRBV20-1	-	TRBJ1-1	CSAREAGYAFF	TGCAGTGCTAGAGAGGCAGGGTATGCTTTCTTT
few	TRBV5-1	-	TRBJ2-7	CASRDPGLRLSEQYF	TGCGCCAGCAGGGATCCGGGACTCCGATTGAGCGAGCAGTACTTC
-	TRBV6-5	-	TRBJ2-1	CASSYRVADNEQFF	TGTGCCAGCAGTTACCGAGTTGCCGACAATGAGCAGTTCTTC
-	TRBV11-2	TRBD1	TRBJ2-7	CASSFGTGTYEQYF	TGTGCCAGCAGCTTTGGGACAGGGACCTACGAGCAGTACTTC
-	TRBV5-1	TRBD2	TRBJ2-1	CASSLPYGTSGDYNEQFF	TGCGCCAGCAGCTTGCCCTACGGGACTAGCGGGGACTACAATGAGCAGTTCTTC
-	TRBV10-3	-	TRBJ1-5	CAISESPEYQPQHF	TGTGCCATCAGTGAGTCCCCAGAATATCAGCCCCAGCATTTT
-	TRBV5-1	TRBD1	TRBJ2-5	CASSYLDRDRAQETQYF	TGCGCCAGCAGCTACCTTGATAGGGACAGGGCACAAGAGACCCAGTACTTC
once	TRBV7-2	-	TRBJ2-2	CASSLEGRGAGELFF	TGTGCCAGCAGCTTAGAAGGCAGGGGGGCCGGGGAGCTGTTTTTT
many	TRBV5-1	TRBD1	TRBJ2-5	CASSYMGQQETQYF	TGCGCCAGCAGCTATATGGGACAGCAAGAGACCCAGTACTTC
few	TRBV2	TRBD2	TRBJ2-2	CASSAGLANTGELFF	TGTGCCAGCAGTGCGGGACTAGCGAACACCGGGGAGCTGTTTTTT
-	TRBV29-1	TRBD1	TRBJ1-1	CSVSHRGNTEAFF	TGCAGCGTTTCCCACAGGGGGAACACTGAAGCTTTCTTT
-	TRBV10-3	-	TRBJ2-3	CAISEEMAGTHPGDTQYF	TGTGCCATCAGTGAGGAGATGGCGGGGACCCACCCGGGCGATACGCAGTATTTT
-	TRBV2	-	TRBJ2-1	CASSDLLVREQFF	TGTGCCAGCAGTGACCTTTTAGTGAGGGAGCAGTTCTTC
-	TRBV27	TRBD1	TRBJ2-3	CASRGTGSRDTQYF	TGTGCCAGCAGGGGGACAGGGTCCAGAGATACGCAGTATTTT
-	TRBV7-2	-	TRBJ1-2	CASSLGGPYGYTF	TGTGCCAGCAGCTTAGGGGGGCCCTATGGCTACACCTTC
-	TRBV7-3	-	TRBJ1-1	CASSSQENTEAFF	TGTGCCAGCAGCTCGCAGGAGAACACTGAAGCTTTCTTT
-	TRBV11-2	-	TRBJ1-3	CASSFFPVTESYSGNTIYF	TGTGCCAGCAGCTTCTTCCCCGTGACAGAATCTTACTCTGGAAACACCATATATTTT
-	TRBV7-9	-	TRBJ1-2	CASSSNYRNYGYTF	TGTGCCAGCAGCTCCAACTACAGGAACTATGGCTACACCTTC
-	TRBV5-1	-	TRBJ1-1	CASSSWDWNTEAFF	TGCGCCAGCAGCTCGTGGGACTGGAACACTGAAGCTTTCTTT
-	TRBV30	-	TRBJ1-4	CAWSVTPAEKLFF	TGTGCCTGGAGTGTGACTCCTGCGGAAAAACTGTTTTTT